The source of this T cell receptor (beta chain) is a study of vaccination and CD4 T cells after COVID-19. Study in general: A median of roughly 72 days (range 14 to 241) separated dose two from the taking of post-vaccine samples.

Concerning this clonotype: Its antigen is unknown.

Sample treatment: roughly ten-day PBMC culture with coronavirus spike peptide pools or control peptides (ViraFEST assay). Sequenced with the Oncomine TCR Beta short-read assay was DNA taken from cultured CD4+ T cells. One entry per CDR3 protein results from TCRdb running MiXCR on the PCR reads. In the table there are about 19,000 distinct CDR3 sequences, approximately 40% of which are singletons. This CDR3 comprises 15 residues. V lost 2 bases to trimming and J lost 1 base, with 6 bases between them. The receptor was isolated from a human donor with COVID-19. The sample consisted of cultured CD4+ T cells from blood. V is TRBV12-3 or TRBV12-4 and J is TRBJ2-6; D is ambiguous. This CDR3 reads CASSLYGSGANVLTF. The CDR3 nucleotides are TGTGCCAGCAGTTTATATGGGTCTGGGGCCAACGTCCTGACTTTC.